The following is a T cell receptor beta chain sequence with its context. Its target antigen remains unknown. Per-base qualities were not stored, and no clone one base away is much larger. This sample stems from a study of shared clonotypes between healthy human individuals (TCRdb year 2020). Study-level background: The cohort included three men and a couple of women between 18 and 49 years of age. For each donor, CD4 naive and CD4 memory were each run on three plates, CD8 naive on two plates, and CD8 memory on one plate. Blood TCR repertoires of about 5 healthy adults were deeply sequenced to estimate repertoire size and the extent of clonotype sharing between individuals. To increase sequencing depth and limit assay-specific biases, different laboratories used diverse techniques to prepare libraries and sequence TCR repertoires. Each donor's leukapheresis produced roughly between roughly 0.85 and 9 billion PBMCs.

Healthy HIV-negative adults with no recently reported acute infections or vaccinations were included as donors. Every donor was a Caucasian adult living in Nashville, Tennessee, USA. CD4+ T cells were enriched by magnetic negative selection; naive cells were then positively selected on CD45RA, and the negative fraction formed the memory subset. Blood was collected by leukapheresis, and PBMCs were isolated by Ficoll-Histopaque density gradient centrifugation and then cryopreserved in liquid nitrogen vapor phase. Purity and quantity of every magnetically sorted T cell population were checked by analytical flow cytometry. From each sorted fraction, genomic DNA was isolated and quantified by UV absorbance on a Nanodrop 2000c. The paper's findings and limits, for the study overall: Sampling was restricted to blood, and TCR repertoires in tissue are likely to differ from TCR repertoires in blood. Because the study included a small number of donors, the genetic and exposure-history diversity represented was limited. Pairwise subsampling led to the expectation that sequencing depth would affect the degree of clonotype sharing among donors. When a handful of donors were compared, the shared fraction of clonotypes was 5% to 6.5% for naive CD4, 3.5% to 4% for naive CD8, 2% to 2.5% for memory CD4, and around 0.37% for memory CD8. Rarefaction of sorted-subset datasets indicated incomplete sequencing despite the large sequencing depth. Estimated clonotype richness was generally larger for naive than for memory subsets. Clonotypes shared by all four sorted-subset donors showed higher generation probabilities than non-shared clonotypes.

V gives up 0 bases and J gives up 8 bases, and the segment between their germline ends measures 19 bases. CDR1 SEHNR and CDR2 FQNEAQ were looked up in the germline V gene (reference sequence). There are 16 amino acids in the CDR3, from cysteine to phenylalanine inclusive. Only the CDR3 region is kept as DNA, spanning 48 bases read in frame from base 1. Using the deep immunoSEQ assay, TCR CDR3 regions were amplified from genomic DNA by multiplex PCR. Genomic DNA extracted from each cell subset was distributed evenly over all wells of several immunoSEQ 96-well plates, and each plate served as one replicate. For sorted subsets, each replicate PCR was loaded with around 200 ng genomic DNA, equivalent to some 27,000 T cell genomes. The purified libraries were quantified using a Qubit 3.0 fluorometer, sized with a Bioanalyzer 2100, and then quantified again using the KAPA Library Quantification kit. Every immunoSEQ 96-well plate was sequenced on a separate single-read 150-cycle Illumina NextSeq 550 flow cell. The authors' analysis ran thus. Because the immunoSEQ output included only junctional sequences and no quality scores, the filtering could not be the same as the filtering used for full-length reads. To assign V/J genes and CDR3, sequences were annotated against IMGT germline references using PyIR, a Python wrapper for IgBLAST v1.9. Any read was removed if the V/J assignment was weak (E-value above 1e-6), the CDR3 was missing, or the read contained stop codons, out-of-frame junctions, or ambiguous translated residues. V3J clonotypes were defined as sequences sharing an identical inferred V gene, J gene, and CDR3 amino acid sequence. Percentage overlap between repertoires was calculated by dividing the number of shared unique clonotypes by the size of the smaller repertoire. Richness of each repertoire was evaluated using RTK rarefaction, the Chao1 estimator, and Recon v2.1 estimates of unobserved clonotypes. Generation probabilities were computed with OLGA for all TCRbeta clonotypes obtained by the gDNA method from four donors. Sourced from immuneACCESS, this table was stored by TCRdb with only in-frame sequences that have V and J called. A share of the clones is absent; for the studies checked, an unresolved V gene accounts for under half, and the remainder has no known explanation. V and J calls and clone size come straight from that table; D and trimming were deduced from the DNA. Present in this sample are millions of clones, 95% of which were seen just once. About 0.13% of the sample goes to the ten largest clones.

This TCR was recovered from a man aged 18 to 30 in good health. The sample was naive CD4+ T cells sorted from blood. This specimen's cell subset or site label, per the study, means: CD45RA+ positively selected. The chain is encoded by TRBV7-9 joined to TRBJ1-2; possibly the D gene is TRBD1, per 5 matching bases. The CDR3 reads CASSLAPPRGRGGYTF. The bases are TGTGCCAGCAGCTTAGCCCCCCCCCGGGGCCGCGGGGGCTACACCTTC.